The 14 T cell receptor beta chains reported below all come from one sample, sequenced in a study of OX40 agonist ivuxolimab in advanced cancers. Clones were sequenced by immunoSEQ multiplex PCR, and TCRdb holds only the in-frame ones, with some missing. The sample consists of roughly 89,000 clones, 70% to 90% of them appearing once. The sequencing used CD4+ or CD8+ T cells sorted from blood, collected in a trial of the OX40 agonist ivuxolimab. These TCRs come from an adult with an advanced solid tumor such as melanoma, head and neck, liver or kidney cancer.

The rearrangement uses TRBV19 and TRBJ2-5, with 16 bases identical to TRBD2. Germline V gene data show CDR1 as LNHDA and CDR2 as SQIVND (reference sequence). The CDR3 extends over 16 amino acids. The trim removed 4 bases at V and 7 bases at J, leaving 6 bases unmatched. Here the CDR3 DNA reads TGTGCCAGTAGTACGCGGGGGACTAGCGGGAGGGGGACCCAGTACTTC. This sequence encodes CASSTRGTSGRGTQYF.

The rearrangement joins TRBV28 to TRBJ2-1, with 8 bases that match TRBD2. This CDR3 contains 16 residues. The germline V gene encodes CDR1 MDHEN and CDR2 SYDVKM. The junction had 8 bases not matched to a gene; V was cut back by 4 bases and J by 3 bases. This chain's CDR3 is CASSSPSGPSYNEQFF. CDR3 DNA: TGTGCCAGCAGTTCGCCTAGCGGGCCAAGCTACAATGAGCAGTTCTTC.

The chain employs TRBV9 and TRBJ2-7; 10 bases fit TRBD1. The CDR3 contains 14 residues. The junction had 4 bases not matched to a gene; V was cut back by 2 bases and J by 5 bases. Germline loops: CDR1 SGDLS, CDR2 YYNGEE. CDR3 sequence reads: CASSVGQGNDEQYF. Written as DNA, the CDR3 is TGTGCCAGCAGCGTGGGACAGGGGAACGACGAGCAGTACTTC.

The J gene is TRBJ1-3, the V gene TRBV9; D remains unclear. The CDR3 totals 15 residues. Germline values: CDR1 SGDLS, CDR2 YYNGEE. Trimming shortened V by 0 bases and J by 4 bases, and 11 bases separated the two germline ends. CDR3 nucleotides: TGTGCCAGCAGCGTAGAGGAGGGTGGCGGAAACACCATATATTTT. Translated, it gives CASSVEEGGGNTIYF.

This clone was recorded only once. The genes are TRBV18 and TRBJ2-7; weak D call: TRBD2 (6 bases). CDR3 length equals 15 residues. V gave up 3 bases and J gave up 7 bases, with 19 bases separating them. Germline CDR1 and CDR2: KGHSH and LQKENI. The CDR3 protein is CASSPAGTAQREQYF. DNA of the CDR3: TGTGCCAGCTCACCGGCGGGGACTGCGCAAAGGGAGCAGTACTTC.

The chain uses TRBV7-2 and TRBJ2-7; TRBD2 aligns across 8 bases. The CDR3 totals 13 residues. V trimming: 1 base; J trimming: 4 bases; junction bases outside the gene matches: 0. Germline loops: CDR1 SGHTA, CDR2 FQGNSA. The CDR3 coding sequence is TGTGCCAGCAGCTTAGTAGCGGGATACGAGCAGTACTTC. Residues: CASSLVAGYEQYF. Looking up the rest from reference TRBV7-2 and TRBJ2-7 gives the full variable domain: GAGVSQSPSNKVTEKGKDVELRCDPISGHTALYWYRQSLGQGLEFLIYFQGNSAPDKSGLPSDRFSAERTGGSVSTLTIQRTQQEDSAVYLCASSLVAGYEQYFGPGTRLTVT.

This clone was seen a single time. V and J are TRBV6-5 and TRBJ1-2, with D perhaps TRBD1 (5 bases). Germline V gene sequence: CDR1 MNHEY, CDR2 SVGAGI. With 2 bases removed from V and 0 bases from J, the gap between germline ends came to 10 bases. The CDR3 totals 15 residues. CDR3 sequence (DNA): TGTGCCAGCAGTTACGAACAGGACCCTAACTATGGCTACACCTTC. Amino acids: CASSYEQDPNYGYTF.

The chain joins TRBV6-5 to TRBJ2-4, with 9 bases fitting TRBD1. CDR3 size: 16 residues. Germline trimming cut 0 bases from V and 8 bases from J; bases unmatched to any gene: 8. Germline CDR1 and CDR2: MNHEY and SVGAGI. The CDR3 loop is CASSYSRDREGDIQYF. Here the CDR3 DNA reads TGTGCCAGCAGTTACTCTCGGGACAGGGAAGGGGACATTCAGTACTTC.

CDR3 residues: CASSQALGGATNEKLFF. Here the CDR3 DNA reads TGCGCCAGCAGCCAAGCGTTGGGGGGAGCAACTAATGAAAAACTGTTTTTT. The chain couples TRBV4-1 to TRBJ1-4; the D gene is possibly TRBD1 (5 bases). This CDR3 has 17 residues. The V end was cut by 1 base, the J end by 0 bases, with 12 bases between. Germline V lookup: CDR1 MGHRA, CDR2 YSYEKL.

The rearrangement uses TRBV27 and TRBJ2-7; D is undetermined. Germline CDR1 is MNHEY and CDR2 is SMNVEV (reference sequence). The CDR3 length is 11 residues. The germline V and J ends were trimmed by 6 bases and 2 bases, with 5 bases remaining between them. CDR3 sequence: CASREAYEQYF. The CDR3 coding sequence is TGTGCCAGCAGAGAGGCCTACGAGCAGTACTTC.

The CDR3 spells CASSLISAGGPGGELFF. In nucleotides, the CDR3 is TGTGCCAGCAGCTTAATTTCAGCGGGAGGGCCTGGCGGGGAGCTGTTTTTT. The chain carries TRBV7-3 and TRBJ2-2, with 10 nucleotides matching TRBD2. Germline CDR1 is SGHTA and CDR2 is FQGTGA. CDR3 size: 17 residues. J was trimmed by 7 bases and V by 1 base; bases with no gene match: 9.

This chain connects TRBV5-5 to TRBJ2-7, with D possibly matching TRBD2 (5 bases). Per the germline V gene, CDR1 is SGHKS and CDR2 is YYEKEE (reference sequence). The V end was cut by 0 bases, the J end by 7 bases, with 14 bases between. There are 14 residues in the CDR3. CDR3 in amino acids: CASSLGADGGEQYF. In nucleotides, the CDR3 is TGTGCCAGCAGCTTGGGCGCTGATGGCGGGGAGCAGTACTTC.

The chain carries TRBV30 and TRBJ1-1; no definite D call. Trimming removed 0 bases at V and 8 bases at J, with 10 bases between. The CDR3 extends over 12 amino acids. Per the germline V gene, CDR1 is GTSNPN and CDR2 is SVGIG (reference sequence). The CDR3 here is CAWSVRPAEAFF. DNA of the CDR3: TGTGCCTGGAGTGTGCGACCCGCGGAAGCTTTCTTT.

This chain uses TRBV5-1 with TRBJ2-5, with D possibly matching TRBD1 (8 bases). The CDR3 is 13 residues long. Trimming removed 7 bases at V and 5 bases at J, with 15 bases between. CDR1 SGHRS and CDR2 YFSETQ come from the germline V gene. The CDR3 loop reads CASRDRGGETQYF. The CDR3 coding sequence is TGCGCCAGCCGAGACAGGGGAGGGGAGACCCAGTACTTC.